This T cell receptor (beta chain) was identified during a study of human T cells and chemical hapten exposure. Overall study: Patients, mostly women, had alopecia areata, alopecia totalis or alopecia universalis.

TCRdb analysed the RACE reads with MiXCR anew, one entry per CDR3 protein. This sample has more than 250,000 distinct CDR3 sequences, with approximately 7.5% found just once. This CDR3 region has 14 residues. The V gene's germline CDR1 is SGHTA and CDR2 FQGNSA. Trimming pared 4 bases from V and 2 bases from J, leaving 9 bases between. Time point indicated: pre-sensitization, week 0. The treatment here: therapeutic diphenylcyclopropenone sensitization with weekly scalp DPC. This clonotype was sampled from a man between 18 and 29 years old with alopecia areata. Some clones in this sample may be carry-over from other donors' samples. The chain couples TRBV7-2 to TRBJ1-3; D is unclear. Sequences were derived from whole blood, sampled in connection with sensitization to the hapten diphenylcyclopropenone (DPC). The CDR3 sequence: CASSSTTTGNTIYF. The DNA for the CDR3 is TGTGCCAGCAGCTCCACGACTACTGGAAACACCATATATTTT. The full variable domain, in which reference TRBV7-2 and TRBJ1-3 provide the parts outside the CDR3, is GAGVSQSPSNKVTEKGKDVELRCDPISGHTALYWYRQSLGQGLEFLIYFQGNSAPDKSGLPSDRFSAERTGGSVSTLTIQRTQQEDSAVYLCASSSTTTGNTIYFGEGSWLTVV.